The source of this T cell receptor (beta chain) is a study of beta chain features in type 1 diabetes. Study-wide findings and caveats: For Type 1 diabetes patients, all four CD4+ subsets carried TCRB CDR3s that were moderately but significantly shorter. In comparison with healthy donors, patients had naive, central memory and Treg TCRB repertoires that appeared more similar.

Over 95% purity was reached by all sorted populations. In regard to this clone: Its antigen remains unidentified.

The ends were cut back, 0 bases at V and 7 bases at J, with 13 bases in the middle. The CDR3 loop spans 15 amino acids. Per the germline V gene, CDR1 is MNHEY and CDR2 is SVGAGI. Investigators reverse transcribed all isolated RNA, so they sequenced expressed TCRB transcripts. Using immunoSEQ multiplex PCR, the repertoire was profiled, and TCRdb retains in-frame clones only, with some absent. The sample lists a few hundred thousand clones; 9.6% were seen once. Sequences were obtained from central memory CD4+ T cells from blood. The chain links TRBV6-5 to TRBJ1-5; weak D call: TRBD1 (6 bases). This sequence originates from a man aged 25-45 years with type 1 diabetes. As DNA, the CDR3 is TGTGCCAGCAGTTACTCTTGGGACAAGGAACAGCCCCAGCATTTT. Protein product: CASSYSWDKEQPQHF.